This T cell receptor beta chain was found in a study of blood T cells in healthy people across ages (dated by TCRdb to the mid-2010s). About the study as a whole: Template switching captured roughly one uniquely barcoded TCR beta cDNA molecule per two T cells in model experiments. Age-related changes in TCR beta repertoire diversity were measured in the study by deep sequencing normalized with unique cDNA molecular identifiers. The donors were divided into four age groups: young (average approximately 17 years), middle-aged (about 41), aged (about 61) and long-lived (nearly 85). To avoid experimental bias, donors of different ages were spread randomly across the sequencing lanes. The study analyzed two additional independent replicas of 1 million unique cDNA reads from the same blood draw for two donors, one aged 18 to 29 and one aged 80 or older. Broad study findings and their caveats: Total diversity estimates from one million sequenced T cells were considered lower bounds and underestimates. Observed TCR beta diversity correlated strongly with the percentage of naive T cells measured by flow cytometry. The CMV infection status of donors was not known, potentially confounding age-related changes in expanded clonotypes. Compared with the aged group, the long-lived group had more naive CD4+ T cells, fewer expanded clones and increased TCR diversity, a pattern suggesting age selection. As age increased, observed TCR beta diversity per million T cells dropped in a roughly linear way, and a significant reduction was already evident by age around 41. Bulk unsorted PBMC profiling prevented conclusive comparison of naive and antigen-experienced compartments.

Comments on this clonotype: This receptor's antigen is unknown. No much larger clonotype is one base removed from it; base qualities were not supplied.

The donors were under 40 Caucasian individuals from Russia, aged roughly 6 to 100 years, who were systemically healthy. Each donor gave about 10 milliliters of peripheral blood, drawn into EDTA-treated Vacutainer tubes. Ficoll-Paque density-gradient centrifugation was used to isolate PBMCs, with at least 6.5 million obtained per sample. Trizol reagent was used to extract total RNA from the PBMCs, yielding at least 5.5 micrograms per sample. The percentages of naive CD45RAhigh/CD27high T cells were determined by flow cytometry on a PBMC aliquot from every donor. V gives up 1 base and J gives up 6 bases, and the segment between their germline ends measures 4 bases. The CDR3 measures 13 amino acids from cysteine to phenylalanine. Only the CDR3 part of the read is kept: 39 bases, read in frame from the first base. From a lookup of the germline V gene, CDR1 and CDR2 are SGHTA and FQGNSA. The receptor library was made with 5' RACE. Sequencing was performed on an Illumina HiSeq 2500. The second PCR ran for roughly 7 to 11 cycles and used a J-beta primer mix along with a sample-barcoded 5' primer. A template-switch 5' adaptor carrying 12 random nucleotides introduced a unique molecular identifier onto each TCR beta cDNA molecule. At least 2.5 million CDR3-containing paired-end reads were obtained from each sample. First-strand cDNA was synthesized from all RNA with the Mint cDNA synthesis kit, primed by a TRBC-specific oligonucleotide. Following uracil-DNA glycosylase treatment, a first 18-cycle PCR with universal primers M1SS and BC2_uni_R was performed on all cDNA. Turning to the authors' computational methods: Each sample was normalized by randomly selecting 1 million high-quality reads, each carrying a distinct molecular identifier. Instead of being binned into consensus sequences, reads with shared molecular identifiers were discarded. MiTCR, set to a Q25 quality threshold and the strictest error-elimination algorithm, was used for CDR3 identification, clonotype clustering and error correction. Lower-bound total TCR beta diversity was estimated with a nonparametric unseen species model using Euler transformation. TCRdb handled the public reads itself, with Q25 trimming in fastp and clone calling in MiXCR, and kept productive beta chains. CDR3 protein duplicates are merged, each entry listing the most common genes and DNA. The V and J calls come from TCRdb's annotation, not from the publication. The sample yields about 630,000 distinct CDR3 sequences; 20% to 25% were counted once. The ten most abundant clones make up 3% to 4% of the sample.

The receptor's source is a man between 65 and 85 years old in good health. The chain is encoded by TRBV7-2 joined to TRBJ1-6; no D gene call is confident. Sequencing was performed on blood. The nucleotide sequence reads as follows: TGTGCCAGCAGCTTAGGCCTTAATTCACCCCTCCACTTT. It encodes CASSLGLNSPLHF. When the CDR3 is completed using the reference TRBV7-2 and TRBJ1-6 genes on either side, the full variable domain is GAGVSQSPSNKVTEKGKDVELRCDPISGHTALYWYRQSLGQGLEFLIYFQGNSAPDKSGLPSDRFSAERTGGSVSTLTIQRTQQEDSAVYLCASSLGLNSPLHFGNGTRLTVT.